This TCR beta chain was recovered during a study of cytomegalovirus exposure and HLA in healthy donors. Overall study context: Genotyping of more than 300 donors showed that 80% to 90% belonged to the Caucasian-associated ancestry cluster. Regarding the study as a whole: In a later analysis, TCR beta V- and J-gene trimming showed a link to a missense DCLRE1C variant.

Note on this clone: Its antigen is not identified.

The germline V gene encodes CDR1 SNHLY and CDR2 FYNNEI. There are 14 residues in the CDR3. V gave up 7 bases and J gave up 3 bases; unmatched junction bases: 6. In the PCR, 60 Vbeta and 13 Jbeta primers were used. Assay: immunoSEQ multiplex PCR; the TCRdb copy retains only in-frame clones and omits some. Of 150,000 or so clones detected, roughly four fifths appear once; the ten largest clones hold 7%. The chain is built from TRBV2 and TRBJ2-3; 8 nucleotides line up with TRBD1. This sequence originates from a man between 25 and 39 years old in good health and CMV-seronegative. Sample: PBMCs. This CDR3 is CASTGTGGTDTQYF. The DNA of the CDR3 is TGTGCCAGCACCGGGACAGGAGGGACAGATACGCAGTATTTT.